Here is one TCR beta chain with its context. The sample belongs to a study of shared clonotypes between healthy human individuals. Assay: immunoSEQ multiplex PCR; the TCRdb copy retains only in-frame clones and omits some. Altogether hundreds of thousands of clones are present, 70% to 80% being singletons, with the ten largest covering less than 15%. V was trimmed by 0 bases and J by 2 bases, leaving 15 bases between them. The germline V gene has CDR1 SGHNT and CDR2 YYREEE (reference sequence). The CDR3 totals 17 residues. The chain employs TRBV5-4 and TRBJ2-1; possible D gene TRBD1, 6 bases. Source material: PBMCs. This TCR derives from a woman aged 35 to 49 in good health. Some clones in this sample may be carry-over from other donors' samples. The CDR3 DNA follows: TGTGCCAGCAGCTTGGGTGCAGGCAGGGGTACCTACAATGAGCAGTTCTTC. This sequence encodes CASSLGAGRGTYNEQFF.